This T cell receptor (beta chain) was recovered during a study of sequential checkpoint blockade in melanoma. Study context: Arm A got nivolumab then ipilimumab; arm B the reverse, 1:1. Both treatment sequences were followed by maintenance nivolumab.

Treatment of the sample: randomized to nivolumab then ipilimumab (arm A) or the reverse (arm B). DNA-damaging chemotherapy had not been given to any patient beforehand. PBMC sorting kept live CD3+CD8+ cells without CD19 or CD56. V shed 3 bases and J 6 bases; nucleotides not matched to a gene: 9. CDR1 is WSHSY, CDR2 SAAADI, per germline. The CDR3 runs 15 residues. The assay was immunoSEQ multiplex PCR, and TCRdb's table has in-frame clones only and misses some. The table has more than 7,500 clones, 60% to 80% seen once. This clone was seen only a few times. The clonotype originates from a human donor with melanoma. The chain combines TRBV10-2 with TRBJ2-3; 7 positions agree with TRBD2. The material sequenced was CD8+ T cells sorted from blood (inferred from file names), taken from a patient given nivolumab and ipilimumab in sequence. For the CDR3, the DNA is TGCGCCAGCAGTGAATGGGGGGGTGCCCCCGATACGCAGTATTTT. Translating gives CASSEWGGAPDTQYF.